These 20 T cell receptor beta chains came from one sample sequenced in a study of memory CD4+ T cells and cytomegalovirus serostatus. The sort gate was single viable CD3+CD4+CD8-CD45RO+ cells for memory CD4+ T cells. Here immunoSEQ multiplex PCR was the method, and the copy in TCRdb shows in-frame clones only, minus some. In the table there are tens of thousands of clones, approximately 80% of which are singletons. Sequenced material: memory CD4+ T cells from blood. The source of these receptors is an adult in good health and CMV-seropositive.

This clone was observed a handful of times. The rearrangement uses TRBV27 and TRBJ2-7, with 10 bases lining up with TRBD1. The trim removed 1 base at V and 1 base at J, leaving 10 bases unmatched. Germline-derived CDR1 and CDR2 are MNHEY and SMNVEV (reference sequence). The CDR3 spans 18 residues. CDR3 bases: TGTGCCAGCAGTTTATGGGGACAGGGGTATATTGGATCCTACGAGCAGTACTTC. Protein sequence: CASSLWGQGYIGSYEQYF.

The chain has TRBV5-1 and TRBJ2-3, with D tentatively TRBD2 (6 bases). The V and J ends lost 3 bases and 2 bases respectively, with 7 bases between them. There are 13 residues in the CDR3. Germline values: CDR1 SGHRS, CDR2 YFSETQ. CDR3 sequence reads: CASSWGLTDTQYF. CDR3 in DNA: TGCGCCAGCAGCTGGGGACTCACAGATACGCAGTATTTT.

The sample holds many counts of this clone. The chain combines TRBV6-1 with TRBJ2-4; D is possibly TRBD1 (5 bases). V dropped 5 bases and J dropped 3 bases, with 14 bases sitting between them. The germline CDR1 and CDR2 sequences are MNHNS and SASEGT. CDR3 size: 15 residues. The CDR3 spells CASSPQTVGKNIQYF. In nucleotides, the CDR3 is TGTGCCAGCAGTCCTCAGACAGTGGGCAAAAACATTCAGTACTTC.

The chain has TRBV30 and TRBJ2-2; D call uncertain. The CDR3 runs to 11 residues. Trimming took off 3 bases at V and 9 bases at J, with 8 bases between the two ends. Germline assignment: CDR1 GTSNPN and CDR2 SVGIG (reference sequence). As DNA, the CDR3 is TGTGCCTGGAGCGCCACAAGGGAGCTGTTTTTT. It translates to CAWSATRELFF.

The chain joins TRBV2 to TRBJ2-7; 7 positions match TRBD1. The V gene's germline CDR1 is SNHLY and CDR2 FYNNEI. This CDR3 is built from 14 residues. J was trimmed by 4 bases and V by 4 bases; bases with no gene match: 7. The CDR3 here is CASSVDRVKYEQYF. The CDR3 bases are TGTGCCAGCAGTGTAGACAGGGTAAAATACGAGCAGTACTTC.

This chain connects TRBV6-1 to TRBJ1-1; D is unclear. V was pared by 1 base and J by 4 bases, with 13 bases between. Germline V lookup: CDR1 MNHNS, CDR2 SASEGT. CDR3 size: 15 residues. The CDR3 is CASSEVLGRATEAFF. CDR3 DNA sequence: TGTGCCAGCAGTGAAGTCCTTGGGCGCGCCACTGAAGCTTTCTTT.

The rearrangement joins TRBV29-1 to TRBJ2-6; D unresolved. Deletions cut 7 bases from V and 0 bases from J, with 7 bases between. CDR1 SQVTM and CDR2 ANQGSEA come from the germline V gene. The CDR3 runs 13 residues. In DNA, the CDR3 is TGCAGCGGAAGGGTCTCTGGGGCCAACGTCCTGACTTTC. Translating gives CSGRVSGANVLTF.

The chain has TRBV6-5 and TRBJ1-1; 8 bases line up with TRBD1. This CDR3 region has 13 residues. Unmatched junction bases numbered 6, after V lost 6 bases and J lost 6 bases. Germline CDR1 MNHEY, CDR2 SVGAGI. The CDR3 DNA reads TGTGCCAGCAGCCCGACAGGGGTTGCTGAAGCTTTCTTT. This encodes CASSPTGVAEAFF.

The genes are TRBV5-1 and TRBJ2-7; either TRBD1 or TRBD2 may supply D (5 bases each). CDR1 and CDR2 from the germline V gene are SGHRS and YFSETQ. CDR3 length equals 14 residues. The V end lost 4 bases, the J end lost 3 bases, and 14 bases lay between the germline ends. CDR3 nucleotide sequence: TGCGCCAGCAGCGTATCCGGGGCCCTCTACGAGCAGTACTTC. As protein: CASSVSGALYEQYF. Full variable domain (rest looked up from reference TRBV5-1 and TRBJ2-7): KAGVTQTPRYLIKTRGQQVTLSCSPISGHRSVSWYQQTPGQGLQFLFEYFSETQRNKGNFPGRFSGRQFSNSRSEMNVSTLELGDSALYLCASSVSGALYEQYFGPGTRLTVT.

This chain joins TRBV7-2 and TRBJ2-3, with TRBD2 matching 10 bases. CDR3 length: 17 amino acids. Losses at the gene ends were 3 bases for V and 0 bases for J; bases not matched to a gene: 6. Germline V lookup: CDR1 SGHTA, CDR2 FQGNSA. CDR3 bases: TGTGCCAGCAGCTTTCCACTAGCGGGGACTAGCACAGATACGCAGTATTTT. Amino acid sequence: CASSFPLAGTSTDTQYF.

The chain couples TRBV15 to TRBJ2-1; D assignment may be TRBD1 or TRBD2 (5 bases each). Trimming took off 9 bases at V and 10 bases at J, with 16 bases between the two ends. The CDR3 covers 12 residues. Germline V lookup: CDR1 LNHNV, CDR2 YYDKDF (reference sequence). CDR3 nucleotides: TGTGCCACGCGAGATCGGGGCTGGGAGCAGTTCTTC. Protein sequence: CATRDRGWEQFF.

This rearrangement joins TRBV15 to TRBJ1-3; no clear D gene. V gave up 4 bases and J gave up 2 bases, with 15 bases separating them. The CDR3 is 16 residues long. Germline values: CDR1 LNHNV, CDR2 YYDKDF (reference sequence). The CDR3 DNA follows: TGTGCCACCAGCATCAGACGGGCCTCTCCTGGAAACACCATATATTTT. Translation: CATSIRRASPGNTIYF. Full variable domain (rest looked up from reference TRBV15 and TRBJ1-3): DAMVIQNPRYQVTQFGKPVTLSCSQTLNHNVMYWYQQKSSQAPKLLFHYYDKDFNNEADTPDNFQSRRPNTSFCFLDIRSPGLGDTAMYLCATSIRRASPGNTIYFGEGSWLTVV.

The chain couples TRBV6-5 to TRBJ1-4, with D unresolved. CDR1 MNHEY and CDR2 SVGAGI come from the germline V gene. Trimming shortened V by 5 bases and J by 3 bases, and 7 bases separated the two germline ends. This CDR3 spans 13 amino acids. The CDR3 nucleotides are TGTGCCAGCAGTAAAACACCTAATGAAAAACTGTTTTTT. This codes for CASSKTPNEKLFF.

The rearrangement links TRBV7-2 to TRBJ2-6; TRBD1 might be the D (6 bases). V was cut by 6 bases and J by 1 base, with 7 bases left in between. CDR1 is SGHTA, CDR2 FQGNSA, per germline. The CDR3 consists of 14 residues. In nucleotides, the CDR3 is TGTGCCAGCAGGGACAGTTCTGGGGCCAACGTCCTGACTTTC. This sequence encodes CASRDSSGANVLTF.

V is TRBV2 and J is TRBJ2-3; D perhaps matches TRBD2 (5 bases). This CDR3 contains 16 residues. Germline-derived CDR1 and CDR2 are SNHLY and FYNNEI. The germline V and J ends were trimmed by 6 bases and 1 base, with 17 bases remaining between them. Here the CDR3 DNA reads TGTGCCAGCAGGGCCGACATAGCGACTGGCACAGATACGCAGTATTTT. This sequence encodes CASRADIATGTDTQYF. Using reference TRBV2 and TRBJ2-3 for the parts outside the CDR3, the full variable domain is EPEVTQTPSHQVTQMGQEVILRCVPISNHLYFYWYRQILGQKVEFLVSFYNNEISEKSEIFDDQFSVERPDGSNFTLKIRSTKLEDSAMYFCASRADIATGTDTQYFGPGTRLTVL.

This clone was seen a handful of times. The genes are TRBV7-3 and TRBJ1-1; perhaps TRBD1 as D (6 bases). CDR1 and CDR2 (germline): SGHTA, FQGTGA. The CDR3 sequence is 13 residues long. Deletions cut 6 bases from V and 0 bases from J, with 8 bases between. The CDR3 loop is CASSRQVNTEAFF. As DNA, the CDR3 is TGTGCCAGCAGTCGACAGGTGAACACTGAAGCTTTCTTT. The variable domain in full, completed from reference TRBV7-3 and TRBJ1-1, reads GAGVSQTPSNKVTEKGKYVELRCDPISGHTALYWYRQSLGQGPEFLIYFQGTGAADDSGLPNDRFFAVRPEGSVSTLKIQRTERGDSAVYLCASSRQVNTEAFFGQGTRLTVV.

The chain recombines TRBV2 with TRBJ2-5, with 12 nucleotides matching TRBD2. CDR3 length: 14 amino acids. Trimming took 7 bases from V and 4 from J; bases not matched to a gene: 4. Germline V gene sequence: CDR1 SNHLY, CDR2 FYNNEI. The CDR3 DNA sequence: TGTGCCAGCAACCTAGCGGGGGGGCCAGAGACCCAGTACTTC. This sequence encodes CASNLAGGPETQYF. Looking up the rest from reference TRBV2 and TRBJ2-5 gives the full variable domain: EPEVTQTPSHQVTQMGQEVILRCVPISNHLYFYWYRQILGQKVEFLVSFYNNEISEKSEIFDDQFSVERPDGSNFTLKIRSTKLEDSAMYFCASNLAGGPETQYFGPGTRLLVL.

The V and J genes are TRBV5-1 and TRBJ2-7, with unresolved D. The germline V gene encodes CDR1 SGHRS and CDR2 YFSETQ. The CDR3 covers 13 residues. Deletions cut 2 bases from V and 6 bases from J, with 12 bases between. In DNA form, the CDR3 reads TGCGCCAGCAGCTTACAGATAACGTCCGAGCAGTACTTC. This translates into CASSLQITSEQYF.

This clone is labeled medium-sized (0.01 to 0.1%). The chain has TRBV2 and TRBJ1-6; a possible D gene is TRBD1 (5 bases). The CDR3 length is 16 residues. V was pared by 1 base and J by 10 bases, with 17 bases between. From germline, CDR1 is SNHLY and CDR2 FYNNEI. The CDR3 sequence: CASSEDNLGLGSPLHF. DNA for the CDR3: TGTGCCAGCAGTGAAGATAATCTGGGACTAGGGTCACCCCTCCACTTT.

The chain recombines TRBV19 with TRBJ2-7; no clear D gene. The CDR3 is 13 amino acids. Germline values: CDR1 LNHDA, CDR2 SQIVND (reference sequence). V gave up 3 bases and J gave up 2 bases, with 8 bases separating them. CDR3 residues: CASSIQPTYEQYF. CDR3 bases: TGTGCCAGTAGTATTCAGCCGACCTACGAGCAGTACTTC.